A single T cell receptor (beta chain) is shown here with its context. Its target antigen remains unknown. Base qualities were left out, and no much larger clone turns up one base away. Using the deep immunoSEQ assay, TCR CDR3 regions were amplified from genomic DNA by multiplex PCR. For each cell subset, the extracted genomic DNA was distributed evenly across all wells of several immunoSEQ 96-well plates, and each plate served as one replicate. Each replicate PCR for sorted subsets received around 0.2 ug genomic DNA, equal to tens of thousands of T cell genomes. Purified libraries were quantified with a Qubit 3.0 fluorometer, sized on a Bioanalyzer 2100, and re-quantified with the KAPA Library Quantification kit. Every immunoSEQ 96-well plate was sequenced on a separate single-read 150-cycle Illumina NextSeq 550 flow cell. The study's own analysis went as follows. Because the immunoSEQ output held only junctional sequences and lacked quality scores, the filtering could not match the filtering applied to full-length reads. Sequences were annotated with PyIR, a Python wrapper for IgBLAST v1.9, and V/J genes and CDR3 were assigned using IMGT germline references. Any read was removed if the V/J assignment was weak (E-value above 1e-6), the CDR3 was missing, or the read contained stop codons, out-of-frame junctions, or ambiguous translated residues. V3J clonotypes were defined as sequences sharing the same inferred V gene, J gene, and CDR3 amino acid sequence. Percentage overlap between repertoires was calculated by dividing the number of shared unique clonotypes by the size of the smaller repertoire. Richness of each repertoire was evaluated using RTK rarefaction, the Chao1 estimator, and Recon v2.1 estimates of unobserved clonotypes. OLGA was used to compute generation probabilities for all TCRbeta clonotypes that the gDNA method yielded from a handful of donors. Here the immuneACCESS table is served through TCRdb, limited to in-frame sequences with V and J called. Missing clones are a known gap in these copies; in checked studies unresolved V genes cover under half, and the rest lacks a known reason. The V and J calls and clone size come from that table; D and trimming were worked out from the DNA. A total of about 1,900,000 clones appear in this sample, roughly 95% of them only once. The ten largest clones take up approximately 1% of the sample.

CD8 naive samples were obtained by positive selection for CCR7 among CD45RO-negative cells, yielding a CD45RA+CCR7+ population from which TemRA cells were excluded. Donors were healthy HIV-negative adults with no recently reported acute infections or vaccinations. Only Caucasian adults living in Nashville, Tennessee, USA were represented among the donors. Blood was obtained by leukapheresis, after which PBMCs were separated by Ficoll-Histopaque density gradient centrifugation and cryopreserved in liquid nitrogen vapor phase. Purity and quantity of every magnetically sorted T cell population were checked by analytical flow cytometry. Each sorted fraction had its genomic DNA isolated and then quantified by UV absorbance on a Nanodrop 2000c. The sample belongs to a study of shared clonotypes between healthy human individuals (dated by TCRdb to 2020 to 2021). Study-level background: Two women and a few men aged 18 to 49 years were included in the cohort. For each donor, three plates each were used for CD4 naive and CD4 memory, two plates were used for CD8 naive, and one plate was used for CD8 memory. Blood TCR repertoires of about 5 healthy adults were deeply sequenced to estimate repertoire size and the extent of clonotype sharing between individuals. Different laboratories and diverse techniques were used to prepare libraries and sequence TCR repertoires, to increase sequencing depth and limit assay-specific biases. Each donor's leukapheresis produced roughly between roughly 0.85 and 9.5 billion PBMCs. Findings and caveats that apply to the study as a whole: Based on pairwise subsampling, the degree of clonotype sharing among donors was expected to be affected by sequencing depth. Naive subsets generally had larger estimated clonotype richness than memory subsets did. Rarefaction of sorted-subset datasets indicated incomplete sequencing despite the large sequencing depth. Roughly 5.2% of naive CD4, roughly 3.5% of naive CD8, roughly 2.5% of memory CD4, and around 0.4% of memory CD8 clonotypes were shared across a few donors. Compared with non-shared clonotypes, the clonotypes found in all four sorted-subset donors had higher generation probabilities. Because the study included a small number of donors, the genetic and exposure-history diversity represented was limited. Sampling was restricted to blood, and TCR repertoires in tissue are likely to differ from TCR repertoires in blood.

Including cysteine and phenylalanine, the CDR3 has 14 amino acids. Of all the DNA, just the CDR3 is kept, 42 bases in frame from base 1. Trimming accounts for 5 bases at V and 5 bases at J, while the number of junction bases matched to no gene is 6. The germline V gene (reference sequence) provides CDR1 SEHNR and CDR2 FQNEAQ. This receptor was obtained from a man aged 18 to 29 in good health. The sequenced sample was naive CD8+ T cells sorted from blood. According to the study, the label for this sample's cell subset or site signals: CD45RA+CCR7+. The sequence is built from TRBV7-9 and TRBJ1-5, with TRBD1 identical over 7 junction bases. The nucleotide sequence is given as TGTGCCAGCAGCCCAGACAGGGAGCATCAGCCCCAGCATTTT. This codes for CASSPDREHQPQHF.